One sample yielded the 25 T cell receptor beta chains listed below, sequenced in a study of cytomegalovirus exposure and HLA in healthy donors. PCR employed 60 Vbeta and 13 Jbeta primers. Produced via immunoSEQ multiplex PCR; TCRdb's table is partial and in-frame only. Found here are under 200,000 clones, roughly four fifths of them singletons; the top ten hold more than 0.45%. The sample consisted of PBMCs. These receptor sequences come from a woman between 50 and 59 years old in good health and CMV-seronegative.

The V and J genes are TRBV10-3 and TRBJ1-1; 9 nucleotides align to TRBD1. V trimming: 3 bases; J trimming: 9 bases; junction bases outside the gene matches: 5. CDR3 length: 13 amino acids. Germline values: CDR1 ENHRY, CDR2 SYGVKD. This CDR3 reads CAISDPGTGKAFF. The CDR3 bases are TGTGCCATCAGTGATCCCGGGACAGGGAAAGCTTTCTTT.

The CDR3 DNA reads TGTGCCAGCAGCTCAACGCCGGATCAGCCCCAGCATTTT. It is translated as CASSSTPDQPQHF. The gene calls are TRBV7-6 and TRBJ1-5, with unresolved D. This CDR3 is built from 13 residues. V lost 4 bases and J lost 5, with 9 bases in between. The germline gives CDR1 SGHVS, CDR2 FNYEAQ.

The chain uses TRBV5-1 and TRBJ1-1; maybe TRBD1 (5 bases). The CDR3 extends over 11 amino acids. Germline CDR1 reads SGHRS; CDR2 reads YFSETQ. The ends were cut back, 4 bases at V and 6 bases at J, with 7 bases in the middle. The CDR3 reads CASSGGAEAFF. CDR3 coding DNA: TGCGCCAGCAGCGGGGGGGCTGAAGCTTTCTTT. Full variable domain (rest looked up from reference TRBV5-1 and TRBJ1-1): KAGVTQTPRYLIKTRGQQVTLSCSPISGHRSVSWYQQTPGQGLQFLFEYFSETQRNKGNFPGRFSGRQFSNSRSEMNVSTLELGDSALYLCASSGGAEAFFGQGTRLTVV.

The chain employs TRBV2 and TRBJ1-2, with 7 bases fitting TRBD1. Germline loops: CDR1 SNHLY, CDR2 FYNNEI. V gave up 10 bases and J gave up 8 bases; unmatched junction bases: 13. The CDR3 is made up of 13 amino acids. The CDR3, as DNA: TGTGCCACCAGGGACAGCCGTTTCTACGGCTACACCTTC. It encodes CATRDSRFYGYTF.

The chain carries TRBV5-6 and TRBJ1-3; possible D gene TRBD1, 6 bases. CDR1 and CDR2 (germline): SGHDT, YYEEEE. V was pared by 3 bases and J by 4 bases, with 11 bases between. The CDR3 consists of 14 residues. The CDR3 sequence: CASSSDSAGNTIYF. For the CDR3, the DNA is TGTGCCAGCAGCTCGGACAGTGCGGGAAACACCATATATTTT.

The genes are TRBV6-1 and TRBJ1-1, with 7 bases aligning to TRBD1. This CDR3 is built from 14 residues. The V and J ends lost 5 bases and 2 bases, in that order; junction bases with no gene match: 5. Looked up from germline, CDR1 is MNHNS and CDR2 is SASEGT. CDR3 nucleotide sequence: TGTGCCAGCAGTTGGACAGGATCAAACACTGAAGCTTTCTTT. It is translated as CASSWTGSNTEAFF.

The chain joins TRBV30 to TRBJ1-1, with 7 nucleotides matching TRBD1. This CDR3 contains 14 residues. CDR1 is GTSNPN, CDR2 SVGIG, per germline (reference sequence). The V segment lost 7 bases and the J segment 0 bases; nucleotides outside the gene matches: 8. CDR3 sequence: CAFNRGTMNTEAFF. The CDR3, as DNA: TGTGCCTTCAACAGGGGAACCATGAACACTGAAGCTTTCTTT.

The chain links TRBV4-1 to TRBJ1-6, with D perhaps TRBD1 (5 bases). Germline CDR1 is MGHRA and CDR2 is YSYEKL. V was clipped by 1 base and J by 9 bases, with 13 bases between them. The CDR3 contains 15 residues. This chain's CDR3 is CASSQAAGLGSPLHF. The CDR3 nucleotides are TGCGCCAGCAGCCAAGCGGCAGGGTTGGGTTCACCCCTCCACTTT.

The rearrangement joins TRBV28 to TRBJ2-7; 8 bases match TRBD1. Germline trimming cut 9 bases from V and 1 base from J; bases unmatched to any gene: 5. The germline gives CDR1 MDHEN, CDR2 SYDVKM. CDR3 length: 13 amino acids. The CDR3 spells CASSWDRSYEQYF. CDR3 nucleotide sequence: TGTGCCAGTTCCTGGGACAGGTCCTACGAGCAGTACTTC.

The chain employs TRBV27 and TRBJ1-1; 7 positions agree with TRBD1. Germline values: CDR1 MNHEY, CDR2 SMNVEV (reference sequence). The length of the CDR3 is 15 residues. J gave up 1 base and V 8 bases, and 10 bases lay outside the gene matches. CDR3 nucleotides: TGTGCCAGCCACGACAGGGCCGGGGGGAACACTGAAGCTTTCTTT. As protein: CASHDRAGGNTEAFF.

The chain is built from TRBV11-3 and TRBJ2-5; TRBD1 matches 8 bases. The CDR3 length is 13 residues. The V gene's germline CDR1 is SGHNT and CDR2 YENEEA. V was pared by 5 bases and J by 3 bases, with 2 bases of the junction left unmatched. CDR3 residues: CASSTTGEETQYF. CDR3 nucleotides: TGTGCCAGCAGCACGACAGGGGAAGAGACCCAGTACTTC.

This clone was recorded a few times. The chain is built from TRBV5-1 and TRBJ2-1; 11 nucleotides align to TRBD2. The V gene end was trimmed by 0 bases and the J gene end by 4 bases; junction bases not matched to a gene: 3. CDR3 length: 16 amino acids. The germline gives CDR1 SGHRS, CDR2 YFSETQ. The CDR3 loop is CASSLEGTSGYNEQFF. The CDR3 nucleotides read TGCGCCAGCAGCTTGGAAGGGACTAGCGGTTACAATGAGCAGTTCTTC.

The chain combines TRBV7-3 with TRBJ2-5; 12 nucleotides align to TRBD2. The CDR3 is 15 residues long. V lost 3 bases to trimming and J lost 5 bases; unmatched junction nucleotides: 4. Germline CDR1 reads SGHTA; CDR2 reads FQGTGA. The CDR3 sequence: CASSFLAGGPETQYF. DNA for the CDR3: TGTGCCAGCAGCTTCCTAGCGGGGGGGCCTGAGACCCAGTACTTC.

This chain connects TRBV6-4 to TRBJ2-2; no clear D. Trimming stripped 6 bases from V and 0 bases from J, with 5 bases between. Germline assignment: CDR1 MRHNA and CDR2 SNTAGT. The CDR3 contains 13 residues. CDR3 loop: CASRESNTGELFF. The DNA of the CDR3 is TGTGCCAGCAGAGAGTCGAACACCGGGGAGCTGTTTTTT.

The chain combines TRBV6-1 with TRBJ2-1; TRBD1 matches 7 bases. The CDR3 covers 15 residues. The germline gives CDR1 MNHNS, CDR2 SASEGT. The ends lost 0 bases at V and 5 bases at J; junction bases unmatched: 4. The CDR3, as DNA: TGTGCCAGCAGTGAAGCTCGGCAGGGGGACAATGAGCAGTTCTTC. As protein: CASSEARQGDNEQFF.

This chain joins TRBV11-2 and TRBJ1-1; D uncertain. The V end lost 4 bases, the J end lost 6 bases, and 9 bases lay between the germline ends. Germline loops: CDR1 SGHAT, CDR2 FQNNGV. The CDR3 spans 12 residues. CDR3: CASSSQVSEAFF. CDR3 nucleotides: TGTGCCAGCAGCTCCCAGGTATCTGAAGCTTTCTTT.

The chain links TRBV5-1 to TRBJ2-1; TRBD2 matches at 10 bases. Germline trimming cut 3 bases from V and 1 base from J; bases unmatched to any gene: 13. The CDR3 is 19 amino acids. Germline V gene lookup returns CDR1 SGHRS and CDR2 YFSETQ. Here the CDR3 DNA reads TGCGCCAGCAGCTCGCGCCCGCTAGCGGGAGAAAATTCCTACAATGAGCAGTTCTTC. Translation: CASSSRPLAGENSYNEQFF.

This clone has just one count. V gene TRBV27 combines with J gene TRBJ1-5, with 8 bases that match TRBD1. Unmatched junction bases numbered 5, after V lost 1 base and J lost 6 bases. This CDR3 spans 15 amino acids. CDR1 is MNHEY and CDR2 is SMNVEV in the germline V gene (reference sequence). The CDR3 nucleotides read TGTGCCAGCAGTTTATTGACAGGGGCTGGTCAGCCCCAGCATTTT. Amino acid sequence: CASSLLTGAGQPQHF.

V gene TRBV27 combines with J gene TRBJ1-2, with a possible D match to TRBD1 (5 bases). In germline, CDR1 is MNHEY, CDR2 SMNVEV (reference sequence). Between the trimmed V and J ends, which lost 0 bases and 7 bases, there was a span of 15 bases. This CDR3 contains 15 residues. CDR3 sequence: CASSLSGGVGVGYTF. DNA of the CDR3: TGTGCCAGCAGTTTATCTGGAGGGGTAGGGGTTGGCTACACCTTC.

The rearrangement joins TRBV29-1 to TRBJ2-7; D may be TRBD2 (6 bases). Trimming shortened V by 4 bases and J by 1 base, and 11 bases separated the two germline ends. The CDR3 spans 13 residues. Per the germline V gene, CDR1 is SQVTM and CDR2 is ANQGSEA. This CDR3 is CSVVAGWSYEQYF. The DNA for the CDR3 is TGCAGCGTTGTGGCGGGATGGTCCTACGAGCAGTACTTC.

The rearrangement uses TRBV7-2 and TRBJ2-1, with 11 bases aligning to TRBD2. Germline V gene data show CDR1 as SGHTA and CDR2 as FQGNSA. This CDR3 is built from 13 residues. After removal of 5 bases from V and 10 bases from J, the junction contained 4 bases not matched to a gene. The CDR3 DNA reads as TGTGCCAGCAGCATCATAGCGGGGGGGGAGCAGTTCTTC. Encoded protein: CASSIIAGGEQFF.

This clone was seen only a few times. The chain is built from TRBV2 and TRBJ1-2; D might be TRBD1 (6 bases). The CDR3 sequence is 15 residues long. The germline CDR1 and CDR2 sequences are SNHLY and FYNNEI. V shed 5 bases and J shed 0 bases, with 13 bases lying between them. The CDR3 protein is CASSPGHETNYGYTF. The CDR3 DNA reads as TGTGCCAGCAGTCCGGGACATGAAACTAACTATGGCTACACCTTC.

The rearrangement links TRBV5-6 to TRBJ1-1, with 7 positions matching TRBD1. Per the germline V gene, CDR1 is SGHDT and CDR2 is YYEEEE. Unmatched junction bases numbered 6, after V lost 2 bases and J lost 5 bases. CDR3 length: 14 amino acids. The CDR3 spells CASSFRQGGTEAFF. CDR3 nucleotides: TGTGCCAGCAGCTTTCGACAGGGCGGGACTGAAGCTTTCTTT.

The rearrangement links TRBV10-1 to TRBJ2-2; 8 bases align to TRBD2. The V and J ends lost 3 bases and 7 bases, in that order; junction bases with no gene match: 4. CDR3 length equals 14 residues. Germline loops: CDR1 WNHNN, CDR2 SYGVQD (reference sequence). In DNA, the CDR3 is TGCGCCAGCAGTGAAACCGGGACTAGCGGGGAGCTGTTTTTT. Translation gives CASSETGTSGELFF.

The count of this clone is one. J is TRBJ2-1 and V is TRBV2; the D is unclear. The CDR3 is 13 residues long. Deletions cut 8 bases from V and 6 bases from J, with 14 bases between. From germline, CDR1 is SNHLY and CDR2 FYNNEI. The CDR3 loop reads CASDLSSGNEQFF. In DNA, the CDR3 is TGTGCCAGCGACCTAAGTTCGGGCAATGAGCAGTTCTTC.